Presented here are 28 T cell receptor beta chains from one specimen sequenced in a study of blood T cell repertoires in COVID-19. Clones were read by immunoSEQ multiplex PCR, and TCRdb kept only the in-frame ones, dropping some. The profile covers under 450,000 clones, with about 80% appearing a single time and around 1.1% taken by the ten largest. The sample comprised peripheral blood. Source of these receptors: a human donor with acute or convalescent COVID-19. The donor label of this sample is uncertain.

This rearrangement joins TRBV6-5 to TRBJ2-2, with 9 nucleotides matching TRBD1. The CDR3 length is 14 residues. The germline gives CDR1 MNHEY, CDR2 SVGAGI. J was trimmed by 4 bases and V by 7 bases; bases with no gene match: 4. CDR3 coding DNA: TGTGCCAGCACACGACAGGGGGTCACCGGGGAGCTGTTTTTT. Translation: CASTRQGVTGELFF.

The rearrangement links TRBV27 to TRBJ1-1, with 7 nucleotides matching TRBD1. Trimming removed 4 bases from V and 8 bases from J; junction bases left unmatched: 4. Germline CDR1 and CDR2: MNHEY and SMNVEV (reference sequence). The CDR3 sequence is 12 residues long. The CDR3 reads CASSSTTGEAFF. The CDR3 coding sequence is TGTGCCAGCAGTTCTACGACAGGGGAAGCTTTCTTT.

V usage is TRBV11-2 and J usage is TRBJ1-2; 7 positions match TRBD1. Trimming at V came to 5 bases and at J to 1 base, leaving 7 bases not matched to a gene. Per the germline V gene, CDR1 is SGHAT and CDR2 is FQNNGV. CDR3 size: 15 residues. The CDR3 protein is CASSPRQGFNYGYTF. Here the CDR3 DNA reads TGTGCCAGCAGCCCTCGACAGGGCTTTAACTATGGCTACACCTTC.

This chain joins TRBV5-4 and TRBJ1-2, with 8 bases that match TRBD1. Germline loops: CDR1 SGHNT, CDR2 YYREEE (reference sequence). V was pared by 3 bases and J by 2 bases, with 6 bases of the junction left unmatched. This CDR3 is built from 15 residues. CDR3 loop: CASSSNRQGNYGYTF. The CDR3 bases are TGTGCCAGCAGCTCAAATCGACAGGGGAACTATGGCTACACCTTC.

The chain links TRBV30 to TRBJ1-1; 8 bases match TRBD1. Germline assignment: CDR1 GTSNPN and CDR2 SVGIG (reference sequence). There are 14 residues in the CDR3. J gave up 4 bases and V 2 bases, and 6 bases lay outside the gene matches. The CDR3 loop reads CAWSPGQGLTEAFF. The CDR3 bases are TGTGCCTGGAGTCCCGGACAGGGTCTCACTGAAGCTTTCTTT.

The rearrangement links TRBV6-5 to TRBJ1-5; the match to TRBD1 covers 8 bases. This CDR3 comprises 15 residues. From germline, CDR1 is MNHEY and CDR2 SVGAGI. Trimming cost V 6 bases and J 3 bases; bases outside gene matches: 7. The CDR3 region has the DNA TGTGCCAGCAGGCCTTTGACAGGGGCCAATCAGCCCCAGCATTTT. This sequence encodes CASRPLTGANQPQHF.

The V call is TRBV4-1, the J call TRBJ1-2; tentatively, D is TRBD1 (6 bases). Trimming shortened V by 0 bases and J by 2 bases, and 10 bases separated the two germline ends. The germline gives CDR1 MGHRA, CDR2 YSYEKL. The CDR3 has 15 residues. DNA of the CDR3: TGCGCCAGCAGCCAAGACCCCACAGGGAACTATGGCTACACCTTC. Residues: CASSQDPTGNYGYTF.

This rearrangement joins TRBV18 to TRBJ2-5, with 10 bases identical to TRBD1. The V and J ends lost 4 bases and 5 bases, in that order; junction bases with no gene match: 4. The germline V gene encodes CDR1 KGHSH and CDR2 LQKENI. This CDR3 region has 14 residues. The CDR3 spells CASSLTGGAETQYF. CDR3 bases: TGTGCCAGCTCACTGACAGGGGGCGCGGAGACCCAGTACTTC. The full variable domain, with the rest looked up from reference TRBV18 and TRBJ2-5, is NAGVMQNPRHLVRRRGQEARLRCSPMKGHSHVYWYRQLPEEGLKFMVYLQKENIIDESGMPKERFSAEFPKEGPSILRIQQVVRGDSAAYFCASSLTGGAETQYFGPGTRLLVL.

V gene TRBV18 combines with J gene TRBJ2-3, with 10 bases identical to TRBD2. The CDR3 has 16 residues. Trimming removed 8 bases from V and 2 bases from J; junction bases left unmatched: 10. Germline values: CDR1 KGHSH, CDR2 LQKENI. The CDR3 DNA reads as TGTGCCAGCCAGAGAGCGGGGGGGATTATCACAGATACGCAGTATTTT. Its translation: CASQRAGGIITDTQYF.

The count of this clone is one. This chain links TRBV7-9 with TRBJ2-3, with unresolved D. The CDR3 loop spans 17 amino acids. V was shortened by 1 base and J by 0 bases, with 14 bases between the two germline ends. Germline CDR1 and CDR2: SEHNR and FQNEAQ (reference sequence). CDR3 amino acids: CASSLVQVRDSTDTQYF. CDR3 bases: TGTGCCAGCAGCTTAGTCCAGGTGCGCGATAGCACAGATACGCAGTATTTT.

The chain joins TRBV2 to TRBJ2-5, with TRBD2 identical over 10 bases. Germline assignment: CDR1 SNHLY and CDR2 FYNNEI. This CDR3 is built from 14 residues. The J segment lost 6 bases and the V segment lost 4 bases, leaving 5 bases of the junction unmatched. CDR3 bases: TGTGCCAGCAGTGGTACTAGCGGGGCCCAGACCCAGTACTTC. This sequence encodes CASSGTSGAQTQYF.

The rearrangement links TRBV6-5 to TRBJ1-6; 9 bases match TRBD1. CDR3 size: 15 residues. After removal of 5 bases from V and 8 bases from J, the junction contained 7 bases not matched to a gene. The germline gives CDR1 MNHEY, CDR2 SVGAGI. This CDR3 reads CASSTDRGWYSPLHF. The CDR3 DNA follows: TGTGCCAGCAGTACGGACAGGGGCTGGTATTCACCCCTCCACTTT.

The rearrangement links TRBV10-3 to TRBJ1-5; 7 bases align to TRBD1. Germline loops: CDR1 ENHRY, CDR2 SYGVKD. The CDR3 is made up of 14 amino acids. Losses at the gene ends were 5 bases for V and 1 base for J; bases not matched to a gene: 2. CDR3 protein: CAISRQGSNQPQHF. CDR3 bases: TGTGCCATCAGTAGACAGGGCAGCAATCAGCCCCAGCATTTT.

In this sample, this clone turned up once. The chain links TRBV5-4 to TRBJ1-2; D unclear. This CDR3 has 15 residues. Germline CDR1 reads SGHNT; CDR2 reads YYREEE (reference sequence). V was trimmed by 0 bases and J by 0 bases, leaving 9 bases between them. Here the CDR3 DNA reads TGTGCCAGCAGCTTGGGTGCGGTATCTAACTATGGCTACACCTTC. Translation: CASSLGAVSNYGYTF.

The chain couples TRBV30 to TRBJ1-3; 8 bases match TRBD1. The CDR3 totals 13 residues. V lost 5 bases, J lost 0 bases, and 0 bases stayed unmatched. In germline, CDR1 is GTSNPN, CDR2 SVGIG (reference sequence). The CDR3 nucleotides are TGTGCCTGGGACAGGGGCTCTGGAAACACCATATATTTT. Encoded protein: CAWDRGSGNTIYF.

This chain links TRBV3-1 (or the pseudogene TRBV3-2) with TRBJ1-1; TRBD1 matches 10 bases. V lost 4 bases, J lost 1 base, and 0 bases stayed unmatched. The CDR3 spans 14 residues. Germline V gives CDR1 LGHDT, CDR2 YNNKEL (reference sequence). CDR3: CASSRQGANTEAFF. CDR3 DNA sequence: TGTGCCAGCAGCCGACAGGGGGCGAACACTGAAGCTTTCTTT.

This sequence joins TRBV30 and TRBJ2-1; 12 bases line up with TRBD2. CDR3 length: 18 amino acids. Per the germline V gene, CDR1 is GTSNPN and CDR2 is SVGIG (reference sequence). V was clipped by 0 bases and J by 5 bases; unmatched bases: 11. The CDR3 reads CAWSVRGILAGGDNEQFF. The CDR3 coding sequence is TGTGCCTGGAGTGTACGGGGCATACTAGCGGGGGGAGACAATGAGCAGTTCTTC.

This chain links TRBV23-1 with TRBJ2-1, with 7 bases identical to TRBD1. TRBV23-1 is known as an ORF, though its function is uncertain. After removal of 6 bases from V and 5 bases from J, the junction contained 19 bases not matched to a gene. This CDR3 is built from 18 residues. The CDR3 bases are TGCGCCAGCAGCCCCCTCGCCGTACTGGGACAGAAGGACAATGAGCAGTTCTTC. Amino acids: CASSPLAVLGQKDNEQFF.

This clone came up once. The V gene is TRBV20-1, the J gene TRBJ2-1, with 8 positions matching TRBD2. Per germline, CDR1 DFQATT and CDR2 SNEGSKA (reference sequence). V lost 3 bases and J lost 8; bases outside the gene matches: 9. This CDR3 comprises 14 residues. The CDR3 DNA is TGCAGTGCTAGTACGGGACTAGTATCCGATGAGCAGTTCTTC. Translation: CSASTGLVSDEQFF.

The chain employs TRBV7-9 and TRBJ2-5; maybe TRBD2 (6 bases). This CDR3 is built from 14 residues. Germline CDR1 is SEHNR and CDR2 is FQNEAQ (reference sequence). V was cut by 5 bases and J by 5 bases, with 15 bases left in between. The CDR3 is CASSQPTRRETQYF. Written as DNA, the CDR3 is TGTGCCAGCAGCCAACCGACTAGGAGGGAGACCCAGTACTTC. Full variable domain (outside the CDR3, taken from reference TRBV7-9 and TRBJ2-5): DTGVSQNPRHKITKRGQNVTFRCDPISEHNRLYWYRQTLGQGPEFLTYFQNEAQLEKSRLLSDRFSAERPKGSFSTLEIQRTEQGDSAMYLCASSQPTRRETQYFGPGTRLLVL.

In its sample, this clone was seen a few times. The V and J genes are TRBV10-2 and TRBJ1-2; 7 bases line up with TRBD1. Germline CDR1 is WSHSY and CDR2 is SAAADI. With 6 bases clipped from V and 7 bases from J, the junction kept 8 bases outside the gene matches. This CDR3 spans 13 amino acids. The CDR3 spells CASRATGDSGYTF. CDR3 DNA sequence: TGCGCCAGCAGAGCCACAGGGGACTCTGGCTACACCTTC.

V and J are TRBV3-1 (or the pseudogene TRBV3-2) and TRBJ1-6; 11 nucleotides align to TRBD1. Germline V CDR1 and CDR2: LGHDT, YNNKEL (reference sequence). The CDR3 length is 19 residues. V was clipped by 1 base and J by 0 bases; unmatched bases: 5. CDR3: CASSQGGTGGLSYNSPLHF. CDR3 in DNA: TGTGCCAGCAGCCAAGGCGGGACAGGGGGTCTCTCCTATAATTCACCCCTCCACTTT.

The V and J genes are TRBV6-6 and TRBJ1-1, with 7 bases fitting TRBD1. The trim removed 3 bases at V and 4 bases at J, leaving 5 bases unmatched. Per germline, CDR1 MNHNY and CDR2 SVGAGI (reference sequence). The CDR3 spans 14 residues. The CDR3 DNA sequence: TGTGCCAGCAGTTATAACAGGGGTGTCACTGAAGCTTTCTTT. This gives the protein CASSYNRGVTEAFF.

The chain combines TRBV27 with TRBJ1-5; D call uncertain. The CDR3 runs 13 residues. Germline CDR1 and CDR2: MNHEY and SMNVEV (reference sequence). V was pared by 2 bases and J by 6 bases, with 8 bases between. CDR3: CASSLGQFQPQHF. In DNA form, the CDR3 reads TGTGCCAGCAGTTTAGGGCAGTTTCAGCCCCAGCATTTT.

This clone was observed once. V is TRBV3-1 (or the pseudogene TRBV3-2) and J is TRBJ1-1, with TRBD1 as a possible D gene (5 bases). Germline CDR1 reads LGHDT; CDR2 reads YNNKEL (reference sequence). The CDR3 has 12 residues. V lost 4 bases and J lost 9, with 12 bases in between. Here the CDR3 DNA reads TGTGCCAGCAGCCCCCCCGGGGGTAAAGCTTTCTTT. Translation gives CASSPPGGKAFF.

J is TRBJ1-6 and V is TRBV18; 7 nucleotides align to TRBD1. The germline V gene has CDR1 KGHSH and CDR2 LQKENI. V trimming: 3 bases; J trimming: 6 bases; junction bases outside the gene matches: 2. This CDR3 region has 14 residues. The CDR3 region is CASSPTGANSPLHF. The CDR3, as DNA: TGTGCCAGCTCACCCACAGGGGCTAATTCACCCCTCCACTTT.

The chain employs TRBV18 and TRBJ2-2, with 10 bases lining up with TRBD2. The length of the CDR3 is 15 residues. V was clipped by 5 bases and J by 5 bases; unmatched bases: 5. Germline V gene lookup returns CDR1 KGHSH and CDR2 LQKENI. The CDR3 sequence: CASSAGTSETGELFF. DNA for the CDR3: TGTGCCAGCTCAGCCGGGACTAGCGAGACCGGGGAGCTGTTTTTT. Full variable domain (rest looked up from reference TRBV18 and TRBJ2-2): NAGVMQNPRHLVRRRGQEARLRCSPMKGHSHVYWYRQLPEEGLKFMVYLQKENIIDESGMPKERFSAEFPKEGPSILRIQQVVRGDSAAYFCASSAGTSETGELFFGEGSRLTVL.

J is TRBJ1-3 and V is TRBV10-2; D ambiguous. This CDR3 contains 14 residues. Germline CDR1 and CDR2: WSHSY and SAAADI. V lost 0 bases to trimming and J lost 0 bases, with 3 bases between them. CDR3 DNA sequence: TGCGCCAGCAGTGAGTCCTTCTCTGGAAACACCATATATTTT. Its protein product is CASSESFSGNTIYF.